Listed here are 27 T cell receptor beta chains from one sample, sequenced in a study of T cell responses to AZD1222 COVID-19 vaccine. Only in-frame clones appear in the TCRdb table, and some are missing; sequencing was by immunoSEQ multiplex PCR. The table has about 69,000 clones, less than 90% seen once. The sample here was peripheral blood, taken 28 days after the second AZD1222 dose. The receptors were gathered from an adult who received the AZD1222 COVID-19 vaccine.

This chain connects TRBV5-1 to TRBJ1-1; the match to TRBD1 covers 7 bases. CDR1 is SGHRS and CDR2 is YFSETQ in the germline V gene. Trimming at V came to 4 bases and at J to 5 bases, leaving 8 bases not matched to a gene. This CDR3 has 14 residues. The CDR3 DNA sequence: TGCGCCAGCAGCGGTGGACAGGCAGGGACTGAAGCTTTCTTT. This gives the protein CASSGGQAGTEAFF.

J is TRBJ2-6 and V is TRBV7-2, with D unresolved. The CDR3 sequence is 17 residues long. Trimming removed 2 bases at V and 0 bases at J, with 11 bases between. Germline-derived CDR1 and CDR2 are SGHTA and FQGNSA. This CDR3 reads CASSLLVPLSGANVLTF. CDR3 nucleotides: TGTGCCAGCAGCTTACTGGTCCCCCTCTCTGGGGCCAACGTCCTGACTTTC.

This clone was counted a single time. The chain recombines TRBV30 with TRBJ2-5; possibly TRBD1 for D (6 bases). In germline, CDR1 is GTSNPN, CDR2 SVGIG (reference sequence). This CDR3 has 11 amino acids. The germline V and J ends were trimmed by 4 bases and 5 bases, with 8 bases remaining between them. In nucleotides, the CDR3 is TGTGCCTGGAACCAGGGGGAGACCCAGTACTTC. Translated: CAWNQGETQYF.

This chain joins TRBV9 and TRBJ2-3; D is perhaps TRBD1 (6 bases). Trimming stripped 2 bases from V and 2 bases from J, with 9 bases between. Germline CDR1 reads SGDLS; CDR2 reads YYNGEE. The CDR3 has 14 residues. Here the CDR3 DNA reads TGTGCCAGCAGCGTCACAGGGCTCACAGATACGCAGTATTTT. Translated, it gives CASSVTGLTDTQYF.

This clone was seen only a few times. The chain is built from TRBV5-4 and TRBJ2-7, with D uncertain. CDR3 length equals 13 residues. From germline, CDR1 is SGHNT and CDR2 YYREEE (reference sequence). The germline V and J ends were trimmed by 1 base and 5 bases, with 10 bases remaining between them. This chain's CDR3 is CASSLNIWDEQYF. CDR3 nucleotide sequence: TGTGCCAGCAGCTTGAATATTTGGGACGAGCAGTACTTC.

The chain has TRBV7-6 and TRBJ1-3; D call uncertain. The CDR3 runs 15 residues. The germline CDR1 and CDR2 sequences are SGHVS and FNYEAQ. V was cut by 4 bases and J by 0 bases, with 10 bases left in between. In DNA, the CDR3 is TGTGCCAGCAGCTCCGCGCAGAGCTCTGGAAACACCATATATTTT. Translating gives CASSSAQSSGNTIYF.

V is TRBV7-9 and J is TRBJ2-7; D unclear. The V and J ends lost 2 bases and 5 bases respectively, with 7 bases between them. The CDR3 length is 12 residues. The germline gives CDR1 SEHNR, CDR2 FQNEAQ (reference sequence). The CDR3 sequence is CASSLSADEQYF. CDR3 sequence (DNA): TGTGCCAGCAGCTTATCGGCAGACGAGCAGTACTTC.

The chain uses TRBV21-1 and TRBJ1-3; TRBD1, the table's D call, lacks a check against the DNA. TRBV21-1 is reported as a pseudogene. This CDR3 is 17 amino acids long. The CDR3 region has the DNA TGTGCCAGCAGCAAAGCGCTCAGGGGAAGAGCTGGAAACACCATATATTTT. This gives the protein CASSKALRGRAGNTIYF.

There are a few counts of this clone. The chain couples TRBV12-3 or TRBV12-4 to TRBJ1-1; no reliable D call. V gave up 6 bases and J gave up 0 bases, with 8 bases separating them. The length of the CDR3 is 13 residues. This chain's CDR3 is CASRAEMNTEAFF. The DNA of the CDR3 is TGTGCCAGCAGGGCGGAAATGAACACTGAAGCTTTCTTT.

The genes are TRBV2 and TRBJ1-1; no clear D gene. Trimming stripped 7 bases from V and 3 bases from J, with 15 bases between. Germline assignment: CDR1 SNHLY and CDR2 FYNNEI. This CDR3 contains 14 residues. CDR3 sequence: CASTRGPLDTEAFF. CDR3 nucleotide sequence: TGTGCCAGCACCCGAGGACCGTTGGACACTGAAGCTTTCTTT.

V and J are TRBV30 and TRBJ2-3; D not certain. The germline V and J ends were trimmed by 2 bases and 14 bases, with 14 bases remaining between them. Per germline, CDR1 GTSNPN and CDR2 SVGIG (reference sequence). The CDR3 loop spans 11 amino acids. This CDR3 reads CAWSYGPDPYF. The CDR3 bases are TGTGCCTGGAGTTATGGGCCGGATCCGTATTTT.

This rearrangement joins TRBV19 to TRBJ2-2; the D is unclear. Trimming removed 10 bases from V and 3 bases from J, with 30 bases in between. CDR1 is LNHDA and CDR2 is SQIVND in the germline V gene (reference sequence). The CDR3 length is 19 residues. This CDR3 reads CATPRTETDPYRDTGELFF. In nucleotides, the CDR3 is TGTGCCACTCCGAGGACGGAGACCGATCCCTACCGAGACACCGGGGAGCTGTTTTTT. Full variable domain (remainder filled in from reference TRBV19 and TRBJ2-2): DGGITQSPKYLFRKEGQNVTLSCEQNLNHDAMYWYRQDPGQGLRLIYYSQIVNDFQKGDIAEGYSVSREKKESFPLTVTSAQKNPTAFYLCATPRTETDPYRDTGELFFGEGSRLTVL.

The chain has TRBV29-1 and TRBJ2-1, with 12 bases identical to TRBD2. Unmatched junction bases numbered 19, after V lost 3 bases and J lost 4 bases. The V gene's germline CDR1 is SQVTM and CDR2 ANQGSEA. The CDR3 is made up of 20 amino acids. CDR3 region: CSVDPSGGLAGLRTYNEQFF. The CDR3 DNA follows: TGCAGCGTTGACCCTAGTGGCGGACTAGCGGGGCTACGGACTTACAATGAGCAGTTCTTC.

The chain carries TRBV5-5 and TRBJ2-6; no definite D call. Trimming took 4 bases from V and 0 from J, leaving 8 bases between them. Germline loops: CDR1 SGHKS, CDR2 YYEKEE (reference sequence). The CDR3 is made up of 15 amino acids. The CDR3 DNA reads as TGTGCCAGCAGCATGTTAAACTCTGGGGCCAACGTCCTGACTTTC. Its translation is CASSMLNSGANVLTF.

The genes are TRBV4-2 and TRBJ1-6, with D hard to call. Germline CDR1 and CDR2: LGHNA and YNFKEQ. The CDR3 consists of 11 residues. V lost 0 bases and J lost 9, with 0 bases in between. CDR3 sequence: CASSQDSPLHF. The DNA of the CDR3 is TGTGCCAGCAGCCAAGATTCACCCCTCCACTTT.

The rearrangement joins TRBV15 to TRBJ1-1; 10 positions match TRBD1. V lost 9 bases to trimming and J lost 3 bases; unmatched junction nucleotides: 16. The CDR3 length is 17 residues. CDR1 and CDR2 (germline): LNHNV, YYDKDF (reference sequence). The CDR3 is CATNSGTGASGDTEAFF. The CDR3, as DNA: TGTGCCACGAATTCCGGGACAGGGGCCTCCGGGGACACTGAAGCTTTCTTT.

This clone was detected once. The chain carries TRBV12-3 or TRBV12-4 and TRBJ1-1; no firm D call. V lost 2 bases to trimming and J lost 1 base, with 5 bases between them. This CDR3 has 13 amino acids. DNA for the CDR3: TGTGCCAGCAGTTTACAGCAGAACACTGAAGCTTTCTTT. Its protein product is CASSLQQNTEAFF.

The chain uses TRBV19 and TRBJ1-3; TRBD1 matches at 10 bases. CDR1 is LNHDA, CDR2 SQIVND, per germline (reference sequence). The CDR3 extends over 16 amino acids. Trimming cost V 8 bases and J 2 bases; bases outside gene matches: 9. CDR3 DNA: TGTGCCAGTCCCAATTCAGGACAGGGGGCTGGAAACACCATATATTTT. Amino acid sequence: CASPNSGQGAGNTIYF.

This clone has at least ten counts. The chain recombines TRBV2 with TRBJ1-2; 11 nucleotides align to TRBD1. The CDR3 covers 14 residues. V dropped 5 bases and J dropped 4; count of bases not matched to a gene: 3. Per the germline V gene, CDR1 is SNHLY and CDR2 is FYNNEI. This CDR3 is CASSRDRGSYGYTF. Here the CDR3 DNA reads TGTGCCAGCAGTCGGGACAGGGGGTCCTATGGCTACACCTTC.

This clone was detected only a few times. This chain uses TRBV2 with TRBJ1-1; D call uncertain. The CDR3 consists of 13 residues. From germline, CDR1 is SNHLY and CDR2 FYNNEI. V gave up 3 bases and J gave up 2 bases, with 7 bases separating them. The CDR3 bases are TGTGCCAGCAGTGAGAAAGGAAACACTGAAGCTTTCTTT. Encoded protein: CASSEKGNTEAFF.

This clone was seen only a few times. The chain employs TRBV4-1 and TRBJ2-7; unclear D gene. With 0 bases removed from V and 0 bases from J, the gap between germline ends came to 6 bases. The CDR3 totals 14 residues. From germline, CDR1 is MGHRA and CDR2 YSYEKL. The CDR3, as DNA: TGCGCCAGCAGCCAAGAAGGCCGCTCCTACGAGCAGTACTTC. This sequence encodes CASSQEGRSYEQYF.

The rearrangement links TRBV2 to TRBJ2-7; maybe TRBD2 (6 bases). Germline values: CDR1 SNHLY, CDR2 FYNNEI. The CDR3 has 12 residues. The V gene lost 8 bases and the J gene lost 2 bases, with 10 bases spanning the gap. CDR3 in DNA: TGTGCCAGCCGGGGGTTCGCCTACGAGCAGTACTTC. It translates to CASRGFAYEQYF.

This clone has a handful of counts. The chain combines TRBV5-6 with TRBJ1-2; D is ambiguous. The CDR3 is made up of 13 amino acids. Germline CDR1 is SGHDT and CDR2 is YYEEEE. With 1 base removed from V and 4 bases from J, the gap between germline ends came to 8 bases. CDR3 DNA: TGTGCCAGCAGCTTGCCGGCGTCCTATGGCTACACCTTC. This sequence encodes CASSLPASYGYTF.

This chain uses TRBV7-2 with TRBJ2-3; perhaps TRBD2 as D (5 bases). V lost 6 bases to trimming and J lost 1 base, with 14 bases between them. The CDR3 is made up of 15 amino acids. Germline lookup yields CDR1 SGHTA and CDR2 FQGNSA. CDR3 in DNA: TGTGCCAGCAGGGTTGGAGGTACTCGCACAGATACGCAGTATTTT. Protein: CASRVGGTRTDTQYF.

The DNA of the CDR3 is TGTGCCAGCACCCTCGACAGGGGCGCTTTCTTT. This encodes CASTLDRGAFF. The chain has TRBV12-3 or TRBV12-4 and TRBJ1-1; 8 bases agree with TRBD1. Trimming at V came to 7 bases and at J to 11 bases, leaving 6 bases not matched to a gene. The CDR3 extends over 11 amino acids.

This clone appeared a few times. This chain joins TRBV4-2 and TRBJ1-5; D is uncertain. The germline V and J ends were trimmed by 0 bases and 1 base, with 7 bases remaining between them. Germline V CDR1 and CDR2: LGHNA, YNFKEQ. There are 15 residues in the CDR3. CDR3: CASSQDVLSNQPQHF. The CDR3 nucleotides are TGTGCCAGCAGCCAAGACGTCCTCAGCAATCAGCCCCAGCATTTT.

The V gene is TRBV19, the J gene TRBJ1-1; D may be TRBD1 (5 bases). This CDR3 comprises 13 residues. Trimming stripped 7 bases from V and 1 base from J, with 10 bases between. Looked up from germline, CDR1 is LNHDA and CDR2 is SQIVND (reference sequence). The CDR3: CASNPGKNTEAFF. The CDR3, as DNA: TGTGCCAGTAATCCAGGGAAGAACACTGAAGCTTTCTTT.